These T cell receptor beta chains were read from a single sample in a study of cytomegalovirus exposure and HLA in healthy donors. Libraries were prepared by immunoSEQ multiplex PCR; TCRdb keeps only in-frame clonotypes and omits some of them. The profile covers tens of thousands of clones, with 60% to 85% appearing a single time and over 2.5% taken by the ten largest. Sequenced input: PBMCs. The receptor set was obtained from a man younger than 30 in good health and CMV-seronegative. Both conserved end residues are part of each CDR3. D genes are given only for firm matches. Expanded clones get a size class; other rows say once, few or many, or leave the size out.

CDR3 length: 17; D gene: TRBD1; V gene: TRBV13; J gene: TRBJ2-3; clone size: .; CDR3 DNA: TGTGCCAGCAGCTTCAGAAACCGGGACAGGGAAACAGATACGCAGTATTTT; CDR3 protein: CASSFRNRDRETDTQYF
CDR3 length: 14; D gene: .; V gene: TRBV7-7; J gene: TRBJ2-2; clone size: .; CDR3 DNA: TGTGCCAGCAGCTTAAAGGAGGTGTCCGGGGAGCTGTTTTTT; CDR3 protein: CASSLKEVSGELFF
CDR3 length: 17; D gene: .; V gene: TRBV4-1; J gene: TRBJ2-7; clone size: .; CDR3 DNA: TGCGCCAGCAGCCAAGAATATTTATTGGGACTCCCGGGAGAGCAGTACTTC; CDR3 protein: CASSQEYLLGLPGEQYF
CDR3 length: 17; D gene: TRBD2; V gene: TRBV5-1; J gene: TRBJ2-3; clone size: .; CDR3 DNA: TGCGCCAGCAGCTTGGCGTCTAGCGGGGGAGGACAAGATACGCAGTATTTT; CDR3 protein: CASSLASSGGGQDTQYF
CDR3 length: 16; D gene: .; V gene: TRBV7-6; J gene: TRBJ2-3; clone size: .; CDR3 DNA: TGTGCCAGCAGCTTAGTTGTAGCCTTGGGCACAGATACGCAGTATTTT; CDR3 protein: CASSLVVALGTDTQYF
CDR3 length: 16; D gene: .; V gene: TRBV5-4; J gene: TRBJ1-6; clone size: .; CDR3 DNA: TGTGCCAGCAGCTTATCGGCGGGCGTGGATAATTCACCCCTCCACTTT; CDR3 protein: CASSLSAGVDNSPLHF
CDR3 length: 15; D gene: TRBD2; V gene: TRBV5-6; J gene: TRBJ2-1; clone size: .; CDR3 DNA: TGTGCCAGCAGCTTGACTAGCGGGGCCTACAATGAGCAGTTCTTC; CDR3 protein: CASSLTSGAYNEQFF
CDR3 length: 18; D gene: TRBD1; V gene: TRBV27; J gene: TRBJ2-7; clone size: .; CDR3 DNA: TGTGCCAGCAGTTTAAGGGTCCGACAGGGGCTCTCCTCCTACGAGCAGTACTTC; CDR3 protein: CASSLRVRQGLSSYEQYF
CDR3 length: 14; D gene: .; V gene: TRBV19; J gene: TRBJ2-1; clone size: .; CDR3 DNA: TGTGCCAGTAGTACGCTAGCAACGGCGAATGAGCAGTTCTTC; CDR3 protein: CASSTLATANEQFF
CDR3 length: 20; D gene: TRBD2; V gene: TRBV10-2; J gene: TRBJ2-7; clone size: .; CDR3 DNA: TGCGCCAGCAGTGTGGTGCTGGACGACTGGGGGGGGGTCCATGCCTACGAGCAGTACTTC; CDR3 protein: CASSVVLDDWGGVHAYEQYF
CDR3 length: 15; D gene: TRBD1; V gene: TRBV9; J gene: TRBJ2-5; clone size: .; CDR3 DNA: TGTGCCAGCAGCGTAGGACAGGGCGGCCAAGAGACCCAGTACTTC; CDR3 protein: CASSVGQGGQETQYF
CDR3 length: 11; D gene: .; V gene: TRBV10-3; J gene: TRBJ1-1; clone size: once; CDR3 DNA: TGTGCCATCAGTGCGGGAGGGGAAGCTTTCTTT; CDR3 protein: CAISAGGEAFF
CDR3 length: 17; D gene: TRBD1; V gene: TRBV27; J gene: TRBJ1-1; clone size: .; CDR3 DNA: TGTGCCAGCAGTTTATCCCAACGACAGGGAGGGAACACTGAAGCTTTCTTT; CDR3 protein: CASSLSQRQGGNTEAFF
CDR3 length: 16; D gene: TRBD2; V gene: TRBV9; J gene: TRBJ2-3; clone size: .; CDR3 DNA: TGTGCCAGCAGCACTGGGGACTACCCGGGCACAGATACGCAGTATTTT; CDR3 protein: CASSTGDYPGTDTQYF
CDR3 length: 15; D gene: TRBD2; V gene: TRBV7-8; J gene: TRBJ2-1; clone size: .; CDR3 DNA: TGTGCCAGCAGCTTCAGGACTAGCGGGGAGAATGAGCAGTTCTTC; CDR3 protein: CASSFRTSGENEQFF
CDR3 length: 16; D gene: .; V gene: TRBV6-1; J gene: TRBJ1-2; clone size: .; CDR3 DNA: TGTGCCAGCAGTGAAGCCGGGGGGGGCGCAGGCTATGGCTACACCTTC; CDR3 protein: CASSEAGGGAGYGYTF
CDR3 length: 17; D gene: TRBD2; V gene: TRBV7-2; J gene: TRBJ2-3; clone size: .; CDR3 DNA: TGTGCCAGCAGCTACAGCGGAGGTAGCGGGGCAACAGATACGCAGTATTTT; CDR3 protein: CASSYSGGSGATDTQYF
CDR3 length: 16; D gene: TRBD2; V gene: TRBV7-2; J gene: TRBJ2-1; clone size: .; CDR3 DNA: TGTGCCAGCAGCTTATTTAGCGGGGGGGCGGGCAATGAGCAGTTCTTC; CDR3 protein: CASSLFSGGAGNEQFF
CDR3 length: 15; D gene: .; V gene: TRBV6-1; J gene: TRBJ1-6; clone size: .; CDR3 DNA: TGTGCCAGCAGTGAAGCGCACGGGTTCTATTCACCCCTCCACTTT; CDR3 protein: CASSEAHGFYSPLHF